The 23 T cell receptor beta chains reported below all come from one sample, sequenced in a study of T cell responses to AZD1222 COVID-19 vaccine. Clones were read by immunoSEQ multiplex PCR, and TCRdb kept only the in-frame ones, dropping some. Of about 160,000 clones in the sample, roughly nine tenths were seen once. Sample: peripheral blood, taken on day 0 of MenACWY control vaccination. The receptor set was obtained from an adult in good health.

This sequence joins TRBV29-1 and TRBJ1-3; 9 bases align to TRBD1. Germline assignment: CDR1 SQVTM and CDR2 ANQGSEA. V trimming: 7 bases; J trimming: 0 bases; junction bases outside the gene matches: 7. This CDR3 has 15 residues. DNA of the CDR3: TGCAGCGCTGGGACAGGGATAAGCTCTGGAAACACCATATATTTT. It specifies CSAGTGISSGNTIYF.

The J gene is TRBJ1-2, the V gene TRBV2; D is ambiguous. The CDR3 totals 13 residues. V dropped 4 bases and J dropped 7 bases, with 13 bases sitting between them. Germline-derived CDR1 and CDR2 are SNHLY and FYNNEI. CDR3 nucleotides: TGTGCCAGCAGTGGGGCGTTATCGGGTGGCTACACCTTC. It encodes CASSGALSGGYTF.

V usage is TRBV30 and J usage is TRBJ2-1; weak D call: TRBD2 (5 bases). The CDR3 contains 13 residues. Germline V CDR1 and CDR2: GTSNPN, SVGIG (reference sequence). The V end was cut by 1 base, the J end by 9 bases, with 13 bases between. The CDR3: CAWSGAWTGEQFF. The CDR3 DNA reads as TGTGCCTGGAGTGGGGCTTGGACTGGTGAGCAGTTCTTC.

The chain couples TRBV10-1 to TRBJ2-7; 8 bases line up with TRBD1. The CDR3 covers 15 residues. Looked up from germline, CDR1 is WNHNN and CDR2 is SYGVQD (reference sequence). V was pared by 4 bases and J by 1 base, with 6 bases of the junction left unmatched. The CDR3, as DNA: TGCGCCAGCAGTGGTCAGACAGGGGAATCCTACGAGCAGTACTTC. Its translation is CASSGQTGESYEQYF.

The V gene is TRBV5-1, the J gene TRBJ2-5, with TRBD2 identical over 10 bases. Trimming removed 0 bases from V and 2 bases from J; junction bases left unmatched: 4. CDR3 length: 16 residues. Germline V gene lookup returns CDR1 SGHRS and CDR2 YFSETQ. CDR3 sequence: CASSLGLAGPQETQYF. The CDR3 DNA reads TGCGCCAGCAGCTTGGGACTAGCGGGCCCGCAAGAGACCCAGTACTTC.

The CDR3 sequence is CASSPPFGGGYGYTF. CDR3 in DNA: TGTGCCAGCTCACCACCGTTTGGGGGCGGCTATGGCTACACCTTC. The V call is TRBV18, the J call TRBJ1-2; a possible D gene is TRBD1 (6 bases). The germline V gene has CDR1 KGHSH and CDR2 LQKENI. The CDR3 runs 15 residues. Trimming took off 0 bases at V and 4 bases at J, with 12 bases between the two ends.

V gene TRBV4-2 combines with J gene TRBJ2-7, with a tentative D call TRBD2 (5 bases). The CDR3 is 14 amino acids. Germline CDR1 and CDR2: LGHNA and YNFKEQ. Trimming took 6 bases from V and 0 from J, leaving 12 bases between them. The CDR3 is CASRGEGSSYEQYF. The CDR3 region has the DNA TGTGCCAGCAGGGGAGAAGGGAGCTCCTACGAGCAGTACTTC.

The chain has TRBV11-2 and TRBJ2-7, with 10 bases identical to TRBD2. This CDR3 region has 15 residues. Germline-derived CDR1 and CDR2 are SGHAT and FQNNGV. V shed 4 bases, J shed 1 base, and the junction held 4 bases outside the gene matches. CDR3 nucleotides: TGTGCCAGCAGCTCCCGGACTAGCGGTTCCTACGAGCAGTACTTC. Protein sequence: CASSSRTSGSYEQYF. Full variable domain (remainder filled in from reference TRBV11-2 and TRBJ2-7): EAGVAQSPRYKIIEKRQSVAFWCNPISGHATLYWYQQILGQGPKLLIQFQNNGVVDDSQLPKDRFSAERLKGVDSTLKIQPAKLEDSAVYLCASSSRTSGSYEQYFGPGTRLTVT.

CDR3 bases: TGCGCCAGCAGCCTAGGGACAGGTACCTACAATGAGCAGTTCTTC. This encodes CASSLGTGTYNEQFF. The V call is TRBV4-3, the J call TRBJ2-1, with 8 bases matching TRBD1. Germline V gives CDR1 LGHNA, CDR2 YSLEER. The CDR3 runs to 15 residues. V lost 4 bases and J lost 2; bases outside the gene matches: 4.

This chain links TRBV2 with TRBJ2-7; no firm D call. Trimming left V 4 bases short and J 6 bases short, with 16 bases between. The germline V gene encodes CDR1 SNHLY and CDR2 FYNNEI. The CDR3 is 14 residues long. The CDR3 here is CASSASLWGGEQYF. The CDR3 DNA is TGTGCCAGCAGTGCTTCACTCTGGGGTGGCGAGCAGTACTTC. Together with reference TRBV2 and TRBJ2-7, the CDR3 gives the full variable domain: EPEVTQTPSHQVTQMGQEVILRCVPISNHLYFYWYRQILGQKVEFLVSFYNNEISEKSEIFDDQFSVERPDGSNFTLKIRSTKLEDSAMYFCASSASLWGGEQYFGPGTRLTVT.

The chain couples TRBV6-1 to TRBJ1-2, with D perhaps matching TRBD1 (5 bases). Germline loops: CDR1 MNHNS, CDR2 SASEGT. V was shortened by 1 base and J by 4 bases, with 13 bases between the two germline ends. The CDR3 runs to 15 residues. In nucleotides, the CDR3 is TGTGCCAGCAGTGAAGTTTGGGGCGCGGGCTATGGCTACACCTTC. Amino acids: CASSEVWGAGYGYTF.

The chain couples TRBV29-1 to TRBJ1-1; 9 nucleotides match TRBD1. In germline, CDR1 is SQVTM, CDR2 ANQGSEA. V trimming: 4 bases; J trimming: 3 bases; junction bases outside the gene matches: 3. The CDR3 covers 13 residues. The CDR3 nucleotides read TGCAGCGTTGCCTGGACAGGGGACACTGAAGCTTTCTTT. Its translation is CSVAWTGDTEAFF.

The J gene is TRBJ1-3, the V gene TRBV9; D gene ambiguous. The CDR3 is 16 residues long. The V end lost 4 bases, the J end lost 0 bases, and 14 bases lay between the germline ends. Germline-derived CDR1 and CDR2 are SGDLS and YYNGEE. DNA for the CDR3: TGTGCCAGCAGCCCTCGGACGGATATCTCTGGAAACACCATATATTTT. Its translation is CASSPRTDISGNTIYF.

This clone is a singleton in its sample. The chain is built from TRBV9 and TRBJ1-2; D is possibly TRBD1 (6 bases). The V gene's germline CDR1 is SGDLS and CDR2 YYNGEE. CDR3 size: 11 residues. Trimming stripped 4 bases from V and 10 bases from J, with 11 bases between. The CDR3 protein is CASSTRTDYTF. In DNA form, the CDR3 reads TGTGCCAGCAGCACGCGGACAGACTACACCTTC.

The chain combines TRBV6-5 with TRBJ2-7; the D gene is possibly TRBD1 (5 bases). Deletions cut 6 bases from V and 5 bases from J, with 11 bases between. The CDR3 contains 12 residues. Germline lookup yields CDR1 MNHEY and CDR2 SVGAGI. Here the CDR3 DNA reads TGTGCCAGCAGCTTCAGGGTCCACGAGCAGTACTTC. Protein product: CASSFRVHEQYF.

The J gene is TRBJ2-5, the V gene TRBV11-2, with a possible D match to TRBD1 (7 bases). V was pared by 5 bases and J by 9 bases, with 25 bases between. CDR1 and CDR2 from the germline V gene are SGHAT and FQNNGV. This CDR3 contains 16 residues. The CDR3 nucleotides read TGTGCCAGCAGCCCGGTGGCGACAGGGAGGTTGTCGGCCCAGTACTTC. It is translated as CASSPVATGRLSAQYF.

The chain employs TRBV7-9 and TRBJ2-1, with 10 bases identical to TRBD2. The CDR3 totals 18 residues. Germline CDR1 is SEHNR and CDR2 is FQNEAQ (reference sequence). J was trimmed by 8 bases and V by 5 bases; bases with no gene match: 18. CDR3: CASSLPLRLAGSMDEQFF. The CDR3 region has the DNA TGTGCCAGCAGCCTACCCTTACGACTAGCGGGTTCTATGGATGAGCAGTTCTTC.

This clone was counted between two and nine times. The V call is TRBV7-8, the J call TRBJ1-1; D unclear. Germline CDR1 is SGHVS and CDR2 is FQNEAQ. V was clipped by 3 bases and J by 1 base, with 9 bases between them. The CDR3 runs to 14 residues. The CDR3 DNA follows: TGTGCCAGCAGCTTCAGTATCTCGAACACTGAAGCTTTCTTT. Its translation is CASSFSISNTEAFF.

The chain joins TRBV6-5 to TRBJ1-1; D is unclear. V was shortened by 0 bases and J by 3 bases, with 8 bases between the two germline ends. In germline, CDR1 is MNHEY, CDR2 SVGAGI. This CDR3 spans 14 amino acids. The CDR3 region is CASSYSMLDTEAFF. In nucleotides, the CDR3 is TGTGCCAGCAGTTACTCAATGCTGGACACTGAAGCTTTCTTT.

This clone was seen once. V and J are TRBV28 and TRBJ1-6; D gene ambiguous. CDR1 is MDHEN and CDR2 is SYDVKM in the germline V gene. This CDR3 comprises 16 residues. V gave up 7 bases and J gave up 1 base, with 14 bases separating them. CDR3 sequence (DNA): TGTGCCAGCACTATCCAGGCGGCTTCCTATAATTCACCCCTCCACTTT. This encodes CASTIQAASYNSPLHF.

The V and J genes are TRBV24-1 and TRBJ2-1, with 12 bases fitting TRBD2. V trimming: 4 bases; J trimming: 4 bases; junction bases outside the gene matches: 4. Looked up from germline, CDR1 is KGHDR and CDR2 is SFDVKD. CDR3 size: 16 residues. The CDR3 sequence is CATSDPTSGRYNEQFF. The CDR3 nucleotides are TGTGCCACCAGTGACCCTACTAGCGGGAGGTACAATGAGCAGTTCTTC.

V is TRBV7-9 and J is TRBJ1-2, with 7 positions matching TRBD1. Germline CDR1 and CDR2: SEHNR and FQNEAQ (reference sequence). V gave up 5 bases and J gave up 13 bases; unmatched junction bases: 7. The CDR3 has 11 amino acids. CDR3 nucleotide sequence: TGTGCCAGCAGCCTTGGACAGGTCGGCACCTTC. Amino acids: CASSLGQVGTF.

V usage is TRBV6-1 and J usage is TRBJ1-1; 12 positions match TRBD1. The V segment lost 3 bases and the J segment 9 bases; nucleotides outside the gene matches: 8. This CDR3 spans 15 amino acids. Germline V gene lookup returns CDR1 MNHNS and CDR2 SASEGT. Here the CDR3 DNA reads TGTGCCAGCAGTGAGGGGACAGGGGGCCGAGGGAAAGCTTTCTTT. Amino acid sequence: CASSEGTGGRGKAFF.